This section outlines one T cell receptor (beta chain) sequence together with its context. Its antigen is not identified. The source of the sample is a study of CD8+ T cells in alopecia areata. Findings and limits, study-wide: In patients, TCRs were shared less clearly than in mice, and HLA may possibly be involved. It was lesional scalp, especially alopecia totalis/universalis, that showed higher clonality than normal scalp.

CDR1 is SGHKS, CDR2 YYEKEE, per germline (reference sequence). The CDR3 extends over 14 amino acids. The V end lost 4 bases, the J end lost 7 bases, and 12 bases lay between the germline ends. Sequencing relied on a cDNA template that was reverse transcribed from extracted RNA. Data came from immunoSEQ multiplex PCR; TCRdb stores just in-frame clones and leaves some out. The sample consists of a few hundred thousand clones, around 67% of them appearing once. PBMCs, the starting material, were the source of sorted CD4+ and CD8+ T cells. V and J are TRBV5-5 and TRBJ1-6; D uncertain. The source was CD4+ T cells sorted from blood, collected at week 0. This TCR was recovered from a human donor with alopecia areata. CDR3 amino acids: CASSREAPNSPLHF. The CDR3 DNA is TGTGCCAGCAGCAGGGAGGCTCCGAATTCACCCCTCCACTTT.